Given below is one T cell receptor beta chain in context. The antigen is undetermined. CDR3 length: 15 amino acids. J was trimmed by 5 bases and V by 0 bases; bases with no gene match: 2. The germline gives CDR1 SGHTA, CDR2 FQGNSA. Regarding time point: sample taken at primary tumor resection. This sample stems from a study of spatial heterogeneity in lung cancer. Study outcomes and limitations: Ubiquitous and regional nonsynonymous mutations were tracked by counts of ubiquitous and regional expanded TCRs, respectively. Alpha chains reached an estimated coverage of 5.5% to 8% of tumor T cells, and beta chains about 14%. Expanded alpha and beta TCR counts within tumors tracked tumor mutation counts.

TCRdb processed the 5' RACE reads anew with MiXCR; each CDR3 protein has one entry. The data show about 30,000 distinct CDR3 sequences, around 6.5% seen once. Specimen: lung tumor tissue, collected at surgery. The V call is TRBV7-2, the J call TRBJ2-2; 8 bases map to TRBD1. The receptor was derived from a male donor with early-stage non-small cell lung cancer. The CDR3 sequence is CASSLAYRGTGELFF. DNA of the CDR3: TGTGCCAGCAGCTTAGCTTACAGGGGGACCGGGGAGCTGTTTTTT.